These T cell receptor beta chains were read from a single sample in a study of blood T cells in healthy people across ages. TCRdb reanalysed the 5' RACE reads using MiXCR and keeps one entry per CDR3 protein. The table includes 850,000 to 1,100,000 distinct CDR3 sequences, roughly two fifths detected once. The material sequenced was blood. The receptors originated from a man aged 18 to 30 in good health. CDR3s include the opening cysteine and the closing phenylalanine or tryptophan.

TRBJ1-4 TRBV2 CASSTGRREKLFF
TRBJ1-2 TRBV6-6 CASSPRARRPGGYTF
TRBJ1-1 TRBV4-1 CASSPTDRGLSGTEAFF
TRBJ1-4 TRBV12-3/TRBV12-4 CASSPQDGFAEKLFF
TRBJ1-2 TRBV29-1 CSVGTDGYTF
TRBJ2-1 TRBV20-1 CSARFDNEQFF
TRBJ2-1 TRBV29-1 CSAPAPVGNEQFF
TRBJ1-2 TRBV14 CASSGGSFNYGYTF
TRBJ2-5 TRBV7-2 CASSSNVAETQYF
TRBJ1-2 TRBV12-3/TRBV12-4 CASSLSKKVEGGYTF
TRBJ2-2 TRBV20-1 CSAPGLAENTGELFF
TRBJ2-5 TRBV27 CASSPGAWETQYF
TRBJ1-4 TRBV12-3/TRBV12-4 CASTISEELFF
TRBJ1-6 TRBV7-8 CASSVDRAYNSPLHF
TRBJ2-2 TRBV5-1 CASSLVGGTGELFF
TRBJ1-4 TRBV10-3 CAISDRVGEKLFF
TRBJ2-3 TRBV29-1 CSVYADTQYF
TRBJ1-1 TRBV6-5 CASSPGKSTEAFF
TRBJ1-2 TRBV20-1 CSARDSQQNYGYTF
TRBJ1-2 TRBV20-1 CSAGLFQGGYTF
TRBJ2-2 TRBV3-1 CASSQDSSGGELFF
TRBJ1-5 TRBV7-2 CASSLARGSGQPQHF
TRBJ1-4 TRBV4-3 CASSQEFPRANEKLFF
TRBJ1-6 TRBV10-3 CAISGREGNSPLHF
TRBJ2-1 TRBV20-1 CSAPERYNEQFF
TRBJ1-4 TRBV20-1 CSARDNFFTTNEKLFF
TRBJ2-3 TRBV3-1 CASSHATSGSMYTQYF
TRBJ2-3 TRBV20-1 CSAKTSGGPSGTQYF
TRBJ1-2 TRBV4-3 CASSQAGVSHYGYTF
TRBJ2-5 TRBV7-7 CASRRAGEETQYF
TRBJ2-7 TRBV5-1 CASSPGDYEQYF
TRBJ2-7 TRBV10-3 CAIQNGAQTYEQYF
TRBJ2-5 TRBV20-1 CSASRGDRGRQETQYF
TRBJ2-7 TRBV6-2/TRBV6-3 CASSSPAGYGQTYEQYF
TRBJ2-3 TRBV11-2 CASRPPAETQYF
TRBJ1-5 TRBV12-3/TRBV12-4 CASSSPRRGLNSNQPQHF
TRBJ2-1 TRBV13 CASSLVRGVNEQFF
TRBJ1-1 TRBV9 CASSVEATWLRNTEAFF
TRBJ2-1 TRBV4-1 CASSQLASPETQFF
TRBJ1-1 TRBV7-6 CASSFGGNGNTEAFF
TRBJ1-4 TRBV7-2 CASSLNQREKLFF
TRBJ2-3 TRBV20-1 CSARDPSLADTQYF
TRBJ2-3 TRBV6-5 CASSYSKQGGRNTQYF
TRBJ2-2 TRBV4-2 CASSQDQLAGPLGWELFF
TRBJ2-3 TRBV6-4 CASSDSFGGSTDTQYF
TRBJ1-3 TRBV30 CAWSRLAASGNTIYF
TRBJ2-1 TRBV29-1 CSALLAGFYEQFF
TRBJ2-1 TRBV4-3 CASSQVIFNEQFF
TRBJ1-1 TRBV15 CATSRNLNTEAFF
TRBJ2-3 TRBV7-2 CASSLVGQGVSDTQYF
TRBJ2-5 TRBV15 CATSRGGVQETQYF
TRBJ2-1 TRBV12-3/TRBV12-4 CASSLRGPEQFF
TRBJ2-3 TRBV5-1 CASSALTGGGTDTQYF
TRBJ2-7 TRBV29-1 CSVGTSYEQYF
TRBJ2-6 TRBV4-2 CASSHRITGRVSSGANVLTF
TRBJ2-1 TRBV7-9 CASRPQPGQGSFEQFF
TRBJ2-3 TRBV20-1 CSARSRAADTQYF